The 20 T cell receptor beta chains in this list originate from one sample, sequenced in a study of shared clonotypes between healthy human individuals. Naive CD8 populations comprised CD45RO-negative cells positively selected for CCR7, excluding terminally differentiated effector memory CD45RA+ cells. Some clones are missing from TCRdb's copy, which holds only in-frame ones; the method was immunoSEQ multiplex PCR. The sample consists of some 2 million clones, approximately 94% of them appearing once. Sequencing input: naive CD8+ T cells sorted from blood. These TCRs come from a young man in good health.

In this sample, this clone turned up once. The chain carries TRBV6-4 and TRBJ2-1; 16 bases are a match to TRBD2. Losses at the gene ends were 8 bases for V and 5 bases for J; bases not matched to a gene: 9. The V gene's germline CDR1 is MRHNA and CDR2 SNTAGT. The CDR3 consists of 17 residues. The CDR3 region has the DNA TGTGCCAGCGGAGGGGGACTAGCGGGGGGGCCCCACAATGAGCAGTTCTTC. Amino acid sequence: CASGGGLAGGPHNEQFF.

This chain links TRBV4-1 with TRBJ1-2; unclear D gene. V lost 4 bases to trimming and J lost 4 bases, with 10 bases between them. The CDR3 covers 13 residues. The germline CDR1 and CDR2 sequences are MGHRA and YSYEKL. CDR3 amino acids: CASSPNPSYGYTF. The CDR3 coding sequence is TGCGCCAGCAGCCCTAACCCTAGCTATGGCTACACCTTC.

The chain is built from TRBV21-1 and TRBJ2-4; the table assigns TRBD1, which was not confirmed against the DNA. TRBV21-1 is flagged as a pseudogene. The CDR3 is 16 amino acids. DNA of the CDR3: TGTGCCAGCAGCTCCCGGACAGGACTAGCCAAAAACATTCAGTACTTC. Its protein product is CASSSRTGLAKNIQYF.

The CDR3 protein is CASSSLRPTGLHNEQFF. CDR3 coding DNA: TGTGCCAGCAGCTCACTACGACCGACCGGCCTCCACAATGAGCAGTTCTTC. V is TRBV7-8 and J is TRBJ2-1; D ambiguous. There are 17 residues in the CDR3. Germline CDR1 SGHVS, CDR2 FQNEAQ. With 4 bases removed from V and 5 bases from J, the gap between germline ends came to 21 bases. The complete variable domain, with remaining parts taken from reference TRBV7-8 and TRBJ2-1, reads GAGVSQSPRYKVAKRGQDVALRCDPISGHVSLFWYQQALGQGPEFLTYFQNEAQLDKSGLPSDRFFAERPEGSVSTLKIQRTQQEDSAVYLCASSSLRPTGLHNEQFFGPGTRLTVL.

Note on this clone: The same CDR3 is also encoded by other DNA sequences in this sample. The chain couples TRBV6-6 to TRBJ1-6, with a possible D match to TRBD1 (5 bases). V was shortened by 2 bases and J by 9 bases, with 11 bases between the two germline ends. The germline CDR1 and CDR2 sequences are MNHNY and SVGAGI (reference sequence). The CDR3 has 14 residues. The CDR3 is CASSYAGQGSPLHF. CDR3 nucleotide sequence: TGTGCCAGCAGTTACGCCGGACAAGGTTCACCCCTCCACTTT.

V is TRBV6-5 and J is TRBJ1-1; possible D gene TRBD1, 5 bases. V was trimmed by 0 bases and J by 5 bases, leaving 16 bases between them. Per germline, CDR1 MNHEY and CDR2 SVGAGI. CDR3 length: 16 residues. The CDR3 region is CASSYSKDSGWTEAFF. In DNA form, the CDR3 reads TGTGCCAGCAGTTACTCGAAAGACAGCGGATGGACTGAAGCTTTCTTT.

The rearrangement uses TRBV6-5 and TRBJ2-3, with a weak D call TRBD2 (7 bases). Germline values: CDR1 MNHEY, CDR2 SVGAGI. The V end was cut by 3 bases, the J end by 4 bases, with 17 bases between. The length of the CDR3 is 16 residues. The DNA for the CDR3 is TGTGCCAGCAGTTATGAGGGGGGGGTCATCGCAGATACGCAGTATTTT. This translates into CASSYEGGVIADTQYF.

Points on this clone: The sample carries other DNA sequences with the same CDR3. This rearrangement joins TRBV30 to TRBJ1-1, with D perhaps matching TRBD1 (6 bases). This CDR3 is 14 amino acids long. The ends were cut back, 0 bases at V and 1 base at J, with 9 bases in the middle. CDR1 is GTSNPN and CDR2 is SVGIG in the germline V gene (reference sequence). This chain's CDR3 is CAWSVLGANTEAFF. The CDR3 DNA reads as TGTGCCTGGAGTGTCCTGGGGGCGAACACTGAAGCTTTCTTT.

CDR3 region: CASSEGHPGNTIYF. The DNA for the CDR3 is TGTGCCAGCAGCGAGGGACATCCTGGAAACACCATATATTTT. The rearrangement uses TRBV9 and TRBJ1-3, with a tentative D call TRBD1 (6 bases). Germline V gene sequence: CDR1 SGDLS, CDR2 YYNGEE. Trimming pared 3 bases from V and 2 bases from J, leaving 9 bases between. This CDR3 spans 14 amino acids.

This chain connects TRBV30 to TRBJ2-3; D is uncertain. Germline loops: CDR1 GTSNPN, CDR2 SVGIG (reference sequence). CDR3 length: 15 amino acids. Between the trimmed V and J ends, which lost 5 bases and 0 bases, there was a span of 15 bases. CDR3 in amino acids: CAWLAAHKSTDTQYF. CDR3 sequence (DNA): TGTGCCTGGTTGGCAGCTCACAAGAGCACAGATACGCAGTATTTT.

This rearrangement joins TRBV5-6 to TRBJ1-3; maybe TRBD1 (6 bases). Trimming shortened V by 0 bases and J by 13 bases, and 8 bases separated the two germline ends. This CDR3 comprises 11 residues. Germline V gene lookup returns CDR1 SGHDT and CDR2 YYEEEE. The CDR3 DNA sequence: TGTGCCAGCAGCTTGGACAGGGTGATATATTTT. Its translation: CASSLDRVIYF.

CDR3 sequence reads: CASSVNLGAYNEQFF. The DNA of the CDR3 is TGTGCCAGCAGCGTTAACCTGGGGGCCTACAATGAGCAGTTCTTC. The gene calls are TRBV9 and TRBJ2-1; the D call may be TRBD1 or TRBD2 (5 bases each). In germline, CDR1 is SGDLS, CDR2 YYNGEE. CDR3 length: 15 amino acids. Trimming took 2 bases from V and 2 from J, leaving 11 bases between them.

The chain combines TRBV6-5 with TRBJ2-1, with D uncertain. Germline V gene data show CDR1 as MNHEY and CDR2 as SVGAGI. V lost 2 bases and J 4 bases, leaving 15 bases between the germline ends. The CDR3 length is 16 residues. For the CDR3, the DNA is TGTGCCAGCAGTTACCGGCAGCCGAACGATTACAATGAGCAGTTCTTC. Translating it yields CASSYRQPNDYNEQFF.

The CDR3 sequence is CASSPLGVSYGYTF. Here the CDR3 DNA reads TGTGCCAGCAGTCCCCTAGGGGTTTCCTATGGCTACACCTTC. This sequence joins TRBV6-5 and TRBJ1-2; tentative D call: TRBD1 (5 bases). There are 14 residues in the CDR3. Trimming shortened V by 5 bases and J by 4 bases, and 14 bases separated the two germline ends. Germline CDR1 is MNHEY and CDR2 is SVGAGI.

This clone was seen once. CDR3 coding DNA: TGTGCCAGAAGCTCACCGGACACACCACTAAGTAACACCGGGGAGCTGTTTTTT. Translation: CARSSPDTPLSNTGELFF. This chain joins TRBV5-3 and TRBJ2-2; D may be TRBD1 (5 bases). TRBV5-3 is an ORF, with its function uncertain. Trimming cost V 3 bases and J 2 bases, with 20 bases left between them. CDR3 length: 18 residues.

To note about this clone: Other DNA sequences in the sample encode the same CDR3. The J gene is TRBJ2-7, the V gene TRBV7-9; D gene unclear. Germline values: CDR1 SEHNR, CDR2 FQNEAQ (reference sequence). The CDR3 loop spans 12 amino acids. Deletions cut 5 bases from V and 1 base from J, with 6 bases between. CDR3 sequence reads: CASSPTSYEQYF. The CDR3 DNA is TGTGCCAGCAGCCCGACGTCCTACGAGCAGTACTTC.

The genes are TRBV4-1 and TRBJ1-1; D might be TRBD1 (5 bases). Germline-derived CDR1 and CDR2 are MGHRA and YSYEKL. There are 15 residues in the CDR3. V lost 0 bases, J lost 5 bases, and 13 bases lay in between. CDR3 amino acids: CASSQDPGDRTEAFF. CDR3 DNA sequence: TGCGCCAGCAGCCAAGATCCGGGGGATCGGACTGAAGCTTTCTTT.

The chain links TRBV9 to TRBJ2-5; 12 nucleotides match TRBD2. Per the germline V gene, CDR1 is SGDLS and CDR2 is YYNGEE. The CDR3 runs 17 residues. Trimming took 0 bases from V and 4 from J; bases not matched to a gene: 7. As DNA, the CDR3 is TGTGCCAGCAGCGTAGGAGAGACTAGCGGGAGAGGAGAGACCCAGTACTTC. Its protein is CASSVGETSGRGETQYF. Combining the CDR3 with reference TRBV9 and TRBJ2-5 gives the whole variable domain DSGVTQTPKHLITATGQRVTLRCSPRSGDLSVYWYQQSLDQGLQFLIQYYNGEERAKGNILERFSAQQFPDLHSELNLSSLELGDSALYFCASSVGETSGRGETQYFGPGTRLLVL.

About this clone itself: One base separates it from a far larger clone, so it is likely a read error. The chain has TRBV29-1 and TRBJ2-3, with D possibly TRBD1 on 5 matching bases. Germline CDR1 is SQVTM and CDR2 is ANQGSEA. The CDR3 runs to 13 residues. V dropped 8 bases and J dropped 4 bases, with 16 bases sitting between them. The CDR3 here is CSTPGASPDTQYF. The CDR3 region has the DNA TGCAGCACACCTGGGGCGTCCCCAGATACGCAGTATTTT.

The V and J genes are TRBV30 and TRBJ2-7, with 7 bases that match TRBD2. Trimming took 1 base from V and 1 from J; bases not matched to a gene: 4. CDR1 and CDR2 (germline): GTSNPN, SVGIG (reference sequence). CDR3 length: 14 amino acids. The CDR3 nucleotides are TGTGCCTGGAGTGGAATGGGGGGGTCCTACGAGCAGTACTTC. As protein: CAWSGMGGSYEQYF.